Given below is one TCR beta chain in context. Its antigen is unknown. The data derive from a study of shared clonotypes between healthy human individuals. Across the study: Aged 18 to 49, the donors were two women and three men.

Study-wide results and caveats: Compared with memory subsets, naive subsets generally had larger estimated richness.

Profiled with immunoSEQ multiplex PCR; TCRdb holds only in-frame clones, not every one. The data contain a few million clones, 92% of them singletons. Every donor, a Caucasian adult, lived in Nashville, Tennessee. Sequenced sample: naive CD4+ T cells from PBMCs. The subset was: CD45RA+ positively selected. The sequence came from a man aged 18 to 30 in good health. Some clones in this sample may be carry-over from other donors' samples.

This chain's CDR3 is CASSFDRGRNEQFF. DNA of the CDR3: TGTGCCAGCAGCTTCGACCGCGGACGTAATGAGCAGTTCTTC. The genes are TRBV7-2 and TRBJ2-1; D gene uncertain. The germline V and J ends were trimmed by 3 bases and 7 bases, with 13 bases remaining between them. The CDR3 has 14 amino acids. CDR1 and CDR2 from the germline V gene are SGHTA and FQGNSA.